This passage covers 4 T cell receptor beta chains from one sample sequenced in a study of CD8 T cells in ankylosing spondylitis. TCRdb called the 5' RACE reads again in MiXCR, with one record for every CDR3 protein. The sample lists about 190,000 distinct CDR3 sequences; roughly 13% were seen once. The sequenced sample consisted of blood, either unsorted or a sorted T cell fraction (not recorded which). These receptors came from a female donor with ankylosing spondylitis or in good health (not recorded which).

Ten or more counts support this clonotype. The chain links TRBV9 to TRBJ1-6; TRBD1 matches 7 bases. Germline trimming cut 3 bases from V and 10 bases from J; bases unmatched to any gene: 16. The CDR3 totals 17 residues. CDR1 and CDR2 (germline): SGDLS, YYNGEE. CDR3 nucleotide sequence: TGTGCCAGCAGCGATGCCCCAGGGGGTACCCGAAGCTCACCCCTCCACTTT. It encodes CASSDAPGGTRSSPLHF.

The chain employs TRBV6-2 or TRBV6-3 and TRBJ2-3; D remains unclear. Germline V gives CDR1 MNHEY, CDR2 SVGEGT. The V gene lost 6 bases and the J gene lost 2 bases, with 12 bases spanning the gap. The CDR3 loop spans 14 amino acids. CDR3 sequence reads: CASSHAASTDTQYF. The CDR3, as DNA: TGTGCCAGCAGCCATGCCGCGTCCACAGATACGCAGTATTTT.

This clonotype was counted ten times or more. The chain uses TRBV29-1 and TRBJ2-1; D is perhaps TRBD1 (6 bases). Germline V gene lookup returns CDR1 SQVTM and CDR2 ANQGSEA. The V gene lost 8 bases and the J gene lost 6 bases, with 14 bases spanning the gap. The CDR3 runs 12 residues. CDR3 sequence: CSQGRSSNEQFF. The CDR3 coding sequence is TGCAGCCAGGGGCGATCTTCCAATGAGCAGTTCTTC.

In the case of this clonotype: One end of the junction varies from germline; a read error may be responsible. The V gene is TRBV2, the J gene TRBJ2-2; TRBD2 matches at 10 bases. Germline V gene data show CDR1 as SNHLY and CDR2 as FYNNEI. The CDR3 runs 19 residues. The CDR3 sequence is CAISWGPASGGWDTGELFF. Written as DNA, the CDR3 is TGTGCCATCAGTTGGGGGCCGGCTAGCGGGGGATGGGACACCGGGGAGCTGTTTTTT. Together with reference TRBV2 and TRBJ2-2, the CDR3 gives the full variable domain: EPEVTQTPSHQVTQMGQEVILRCVPISNHLYFYWYRQILGQKVEFLVSFYNNEISEKSEIFDDQFSVERPDGSNFTLKIRSTKLEDSAMYFCAISWGPASGGWDTGELFFGEGSRLTVL.